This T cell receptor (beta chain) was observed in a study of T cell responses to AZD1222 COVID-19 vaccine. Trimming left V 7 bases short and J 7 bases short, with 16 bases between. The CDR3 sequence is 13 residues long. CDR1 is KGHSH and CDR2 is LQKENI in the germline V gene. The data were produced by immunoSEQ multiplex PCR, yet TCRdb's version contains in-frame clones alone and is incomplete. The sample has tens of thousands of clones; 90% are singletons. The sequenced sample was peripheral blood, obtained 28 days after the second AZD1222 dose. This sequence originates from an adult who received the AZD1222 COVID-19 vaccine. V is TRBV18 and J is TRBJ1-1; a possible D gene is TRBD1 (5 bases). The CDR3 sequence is CASLNGQGNEAFF. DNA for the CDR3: TGTGCCAGCTTAAACGGGCAGGGTAATGAAGCTTTCTTT. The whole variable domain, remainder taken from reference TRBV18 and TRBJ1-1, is NAGVMQNPRHLVRRRGQEARLRCSPMKGHSHVYWYRQLPEEGLKFMVYLQKENIIDESGMPKERFSAEFPKEGPSILRIQQVVRGDSAAYFCASLNGQGNEAFFGQGTRLTVV.